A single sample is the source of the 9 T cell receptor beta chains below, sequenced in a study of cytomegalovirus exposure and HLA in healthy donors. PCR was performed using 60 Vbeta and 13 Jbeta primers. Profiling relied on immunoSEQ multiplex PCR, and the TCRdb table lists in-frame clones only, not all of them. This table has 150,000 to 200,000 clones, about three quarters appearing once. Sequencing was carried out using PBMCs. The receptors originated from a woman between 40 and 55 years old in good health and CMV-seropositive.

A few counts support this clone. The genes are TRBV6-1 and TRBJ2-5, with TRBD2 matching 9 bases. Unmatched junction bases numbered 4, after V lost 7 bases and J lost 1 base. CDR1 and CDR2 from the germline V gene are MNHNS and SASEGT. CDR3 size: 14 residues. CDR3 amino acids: CASIVTSGQETQYF. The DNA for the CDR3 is TGTGCCAGCATCGTGACTAGCGGCCAAGAGACCCAGTACTTC.

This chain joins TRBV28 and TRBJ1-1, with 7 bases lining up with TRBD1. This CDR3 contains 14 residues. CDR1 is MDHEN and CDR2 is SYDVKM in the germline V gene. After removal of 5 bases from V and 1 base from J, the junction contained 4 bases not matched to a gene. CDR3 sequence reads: CASSRDRPNTEAFF. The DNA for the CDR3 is TGTGCCAGCAGTAGGGACAGACCGAACACTGAAGCTTTCTTT.

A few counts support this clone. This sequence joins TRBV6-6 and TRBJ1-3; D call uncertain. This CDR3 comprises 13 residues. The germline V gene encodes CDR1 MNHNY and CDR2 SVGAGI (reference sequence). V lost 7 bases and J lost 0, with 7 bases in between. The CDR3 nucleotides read TGTGCCAGCATGGGGAGCTCTGGAAACACCATATATTTT. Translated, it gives CASMGSSGNTIYF.

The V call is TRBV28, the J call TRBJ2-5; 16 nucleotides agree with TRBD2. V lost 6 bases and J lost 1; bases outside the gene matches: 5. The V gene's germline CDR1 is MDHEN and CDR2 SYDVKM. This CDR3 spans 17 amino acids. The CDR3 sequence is CASRGTSGGGTQETQYF. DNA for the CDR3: TGTGCCAGCAGGGGGACTAGCGGGGGGGGGACCCAAGAGACCCAGTACTTC.

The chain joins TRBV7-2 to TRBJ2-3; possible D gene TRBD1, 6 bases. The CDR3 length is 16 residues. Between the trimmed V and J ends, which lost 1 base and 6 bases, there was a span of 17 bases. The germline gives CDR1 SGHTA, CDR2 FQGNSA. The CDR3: CASSLESGQPVDTQYF. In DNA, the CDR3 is TGTGCCAGCAGCTTAGAGTCCGGACAGCCCGTGGATACGCAGTATTTT.

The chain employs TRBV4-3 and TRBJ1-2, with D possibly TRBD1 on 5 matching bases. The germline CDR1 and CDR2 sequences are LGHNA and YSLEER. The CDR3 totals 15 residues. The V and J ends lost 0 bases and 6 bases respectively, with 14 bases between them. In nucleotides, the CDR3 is TGCGCCAGCAGCCAAGATCCAGGGATTAATAATGGCTACACCTTC. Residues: CASSQDPGINNGYTF.

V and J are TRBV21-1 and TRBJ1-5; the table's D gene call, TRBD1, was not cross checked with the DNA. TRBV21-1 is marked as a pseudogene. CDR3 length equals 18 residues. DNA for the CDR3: TGTGCCAGCAGCAATCCCCCCGGACAGGGGGAGAGCAATCAGCCCCAGCATTTT. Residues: CASSNPPGQGESNQPQHF.

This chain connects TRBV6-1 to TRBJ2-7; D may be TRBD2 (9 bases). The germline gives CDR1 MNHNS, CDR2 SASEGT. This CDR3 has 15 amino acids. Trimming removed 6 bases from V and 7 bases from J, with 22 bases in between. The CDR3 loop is CASRGLARGLEEQYF. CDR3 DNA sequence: TGTGCCAGCAGGGGACTAGCCAGGGGGCTCGAAGAGCAGTACTTC.

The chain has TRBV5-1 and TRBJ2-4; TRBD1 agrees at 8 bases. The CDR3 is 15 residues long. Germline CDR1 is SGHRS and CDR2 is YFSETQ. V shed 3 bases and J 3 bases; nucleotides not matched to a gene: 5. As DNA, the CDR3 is TGCGCCAGCAGCTCGATACAGGGGGGCAAAAACATTCAGTACTTC. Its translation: CASSSIQGGKNIQYF.